The entry below describes one TCR beta chain. V lost 2 bases, J lost 0 bases, and 8 bases stayed unmatched. The CDR3 extends over 17 amino acids. Germline values: CDR1 SGHAT, CDR2 FQNNGV. These data come from a study of cytomegalovirus exposure and HLA in healthy donors. The PCR contained 60 Vbeta and 13 Jbeta primers. Repertoires were generated with immunoSEQ multiplex PCR, while TCRdb's copy carries only in-frame clones and drops some. The sample contains roughly 120,000 clones, more than 60% of which appear only once. The chain couples TRBV11-2 to TRBJ2-3; TRBD2 matches 7 bases. The sequence was obtained from a middle-aged man in good health and CMV-seropositive. What was sequenced was PBMCs. CDR3 region: CASSLRAGRTSTDTQYF. CDR3 nucleotide sequence: TGTGCCAGCAGCTTACGAGCGGGGCGAACTAGCACAGATACGCAGTATTTT.